These 20 T cell receptor beta chains were sequenced from one sample in a study of blood T cells in healthy people across ages. Using a J-beta primer mix together with a sample-barcoded 5' primer, a second PCR was run for about 7 to 12 cycles. TCRdb ran MiXCR on the 5' RACE reads and lists one entry per CDR3 protein. The sample lists over 600,000 distinct CDR3 sequences; 21% were seen once. Sample: blood. Receptors originate from a man in his 70s in good health.

The V call is TRBV12-3 or TRBV12-4, the J call TRBJ2-3; D possibly matches TRBD1 or TRBD2 (5 bases each). With 5 bases removed from V and 4 bases from J, the gap between germline ends came to 16 bases. This CDR3 contains 15 residues. The CDR3 region is CASSSQARDADTQYF. CDR3 in DNA: TGTGCCAGCAGTAGTCAAGCCAGGGACGCAGATACGCAGTATTTT.

This rearrangement joins TRBV20-1 to TRBJ2-5; D uncertain. V dropped 4 bases and J dropped 2 bases, with 8 bases sitting between them. Germline CDR1 and CDR2: DFQATT and SNEGSKA (reference sequence). This CDR3 contains 12 residues. The DNA of the CDR3 is TGCAGTGCTAACGCAAGGCAAGAGACCCAGTACTTC. Amino acids: CSANARQETQYF.

For this clonotype: The CDR3 end shows no conserved phenylalanine or tryptophan, and so a read error is likely. The CDR3 reads CASSPTRLAGAPGANVLTL. The CDR3 coding sequence is TGTGCCAGCTCACCAACTAGGCTAGCGGGAGCCCCTGGGGCCAACGTCCTGACTCTC. The chain carries TRBV18 and TRBJ2-6; 10 bases fit TRBD2. V gave up 2 bases and J gave up 2 bases; unmatched junction bases: 9. This CDR3 comprises 19 residues. Germline V gene lookup returns CDR1 KGHSH and CDR2 LQKENI.

This chain connects TRBV4-1 to TRBJ1-4; D is perhaps TRBD1 (6 bases). The germline gives CDR1 MGHRA, CDR2 YSYEKL. V shed 4 bases and J shed 0 bases, with 12 bases lying between them. This CDR3 is 16 amino acids long. The CDR3 region has the DNA TGCGCCAGCAGCCGGACAGCCGCTGCAACTAATGAAAAACTGTTTTTT. As protein: CASSRTAAATNEKLFF.

In this sample, this clonotype turned up a few times. The V and J genes are TRBV9 and TRBJ2-5; D not resolved. CDR3 length: 13 amino acids. Trimming removed 0 bases at V and 11 bases at J, with 14 bases between. Germline V gives CDR1 SGDLS, CDR2 YYNGEE. DNA for the CDR3: TGTGCCAGCAGCGTAGTAGGATGGGCAGAGCAGTACTTC. This sequence encodes CASSVVGWAEQYF.

This chain joins TRBV12-3 or TRBV12-4 and TRBJ2-1, with 9 nucleotides matching TRBD2. The J segment lost 3 bases and the V segment lost 2 bases, leaving 5 bases of the junction unmatched. The CDR3 totals 16 residues. The DNA of the CDR3 is TGTGCCAGCAGTTTAAAGGGCGGGAGGGACTACAATGAGCAGTTCTTC. Translating gives CASSLKGGRDYNEQFF.

This clonotype was seen a few times. V usage is TRBV7-9 and J usage is TRBJ2-5; D is perhaps TRBD1 (6 bases). Trimming shortened V by 4 bases and J by 1 base, and 10 bases separated the two germline ends. The length of the CDR3 is 14 residues. Germline CDR1 reads SEHNR; CDR2 reads FQNEAQ (reference sequence). In DNA form, the CDR3 reads TGTGCCAGCAGCTGGCAGGGGACCCAAGAGACCCAGTACTTC. It specifies CASSWQGTQETQYF.

The chain has TRBV3-1 and TRBJ2-2; D may be TRBD2 (6 bases). Trimming removed 6 bases at V and 5 bases at J, with 16 bases between. Germline CDR1 and CDR2: LGHDT and YNNKEL (reference sequence). The CDR3 is 15 amino acids. This chain's CDR3 is CASSYGRGGTGELFF. For the CDR3, the DNA is TGTGCCAGCAGTTACGGGCGTGGAGGGACCGGGGAGCTGTTTTTT.

The chain uses TRBV7-9 and TRBJ2-7; 7 nucleotides agree with TRBD1. The DNA matches TRBJ2-1 better at its end, which makes the J call doubtful. Germline loops: CDR1 SEHNR, CDR2 FQNEAQ (reference sequence). There are 16 residues in the CDR3. The CDR3 coding sequence is TGTGCCAGCAGTTTTACAGGGGACCTCCAATACAATGAGCAGTTCTTC. Protein sequence: CASSFTGDLQYNEQFF.

This clonotype has just one count. In DNA, the CDR3 is TGCAGCGGGGCTGGGACTAGCGGGACGAGCTCCTACAATGAGCAGTTCTTC. Protein sequence: CSGAGTSGTSSYNEQFF. V and J are TRBV29-1 and TRBJ2-1; TRBD2 matches at 13 bases. This CDR3 has 17 amino acids. V shed 7 bases, J shed 0 bases, and the junction held 9 bases outside the gene matches. CDR1 SQVTM and CDR2 ANQGSEA come from the germline V gene.

This clonotype was seen a handful of times. The chain's CDR3 is CASSVGHYTDTQYF. In nucleotides, the CDR3 is TGTGCCAGCAGCGTTGGACATTACACAGATACGCAGTATTTT. The V gene is TRBV9, the J gene TRBJ2-3; TRBD1 might be the D (5 bases). Germline values: CDR1 SGDLS, CDR2 YYNGEE. CDR3 length: 14 residues. V gave up 2 bases and J gave up 2 bases, with 9 bases separating them.

This chain uses TRBV4-1 with TRBJ2-5; D is unclear. The J call may be mistaken, given a closer DNA end match to TRBJ2-7. The CDR3 has 16 amino acids. Germline CDR1 MGHRA, CDR2 YSYEKL. Here the CDR3 DNA reads TGCGCCAGCAGCCAAGATTGGAGCGCGAGCTCCTACGAGCAGTACTTC. This gives the protein CASSQDWSASSYEQYF.

The chain has TRBV29-1 and TRBJ1-4, with TRBD1 matching 9 bases. Germline assignment: CDR1 SQVTM and CDR2 ANQGSEA. The CDR3 is 13 amino acids. The J segment lost 5 bases and the V segment lost 5 bases, leaving 3 bases of the junction unmatched. In DNA form, the CDR3 reads TGCAGCGTTCCCGACAGGGGGAATGAAAAACTGTTTTTT. Encoded protein: CSVPDRGNEKLFF.

V gene TRBV29-1 combines with J gene TRBJ2-4, with 10 bases lining up with TRBD2. Looked up from germline, CDR1 is SQVTM and CDR2 is ANQGSEA. V shed 5 bases, J shed 7 bases, and the junction held 5 bases outside the gene matches. The CDR3 sequence is 13 residues long. For the CDR3, the DNA is TGCAGCGTTAGGCTAGCGGGGGTGAACATTCAGTACTTC. Protein: CSVRLAGVNIQYF.

This sequence joins TRBV14 and TRBJ2-7; D is undetermined. This CDR3 is built from 13 residues. Germline V gene data show CDR1 as SGHDN and CDR2 as FVKESK. V lost 3 bases and J 0 bases, leaving 6 bases between the germline ends. The CDR3 here is CASSHRVSYEQYF. CDR3 in DNA: TGTGCCAGCAGCCATCGGGTCTCCTACGAGCAGTACTTC.

The chain employs TRBV10-3 and TRBJ1-1; possible D gene TRBD1, 6 bases. Deletions cut 2 bases from V and 0 bases from J, with 13 bases between. The CDR3 has 16 residues. CDR1 is ENHRY and CDR2 is SYGVKD in the germline V gene. CDR3: CAISETSQGLNTEAFF. As DNA, the CDR3 is TGTGCCATCAGTGAGACCTCACAGGGATTGAACACTGAAGCTTTCTTT.

As concerns this clonotype: The junction shows a germline mismatch at one end, possibly a read error. This chain connects TRBV5-6 to TRBJ2-3; 8 bases agree with TRBD1. The CDR3 contains 14 residues. CDR1 and CDR2 from the germline V gene are SGHDT and YYEEEE. CDR3 sequence reads: CASSLSKGTGTQYF. For the CDR3, the DNA is TGTGCCAGCAGCTTGTCGAAAGGGACAGGTACGCAGTATTTT.

The table lists this clonotype with a few counts. V usage is TRBV20-1 and J usage is TRBJ1-5, with a possible D match to TRBD1 (5 bases). Trimming removed 3 bases at V and 0 bases at J, with 9 bases between. There are 14 residues in the CDR3. Germline CDR1 reads DFQATT; CDR2 reads SNEGSKA (reference sequence). The CDR3: CSASRGISNQPQHF. The CDR3, as DNA: TGCAGTGCTAGTCGGGGGATTAGCAATCAGCCCCAGCATTTT.

The chain joins TRBV4-1 to TRBJ1-2, with D unclear. The CDR3 runs 16 residues. Per germline, CDR1 MGHRA and CDR2 YSYEKL. The V gene lost 0 bases and the J gene lost 0 bases, with 11 bases spanning the gap. The CDR3 reads CASSQEPAIANYGYTF. Written as DNA, the CDR3 is TGCGCCAGCAGCCAAGAACCAGCTATAGCTAACTATGGCTACACCTTC.

The chain recombines TRBV12-3 or TRBV12-4 with TRBJ1-6; D might be TRBD1 (6 bases). There are 15 residues in the CDR3. Trimming cost V 3 bases and J 6 bases, with 12 bases left between them. As DNA, the CDR3 is TGTGCCAGCAGTTTTAGCTTACAGGGTAATTCACCCCTCCACTTT. It codes for CASSFSLQGNSPLHF.